This T cell receptor (beta chain) was sequenced during a study of graft-versus-host responses after intestinal transplantation. Study-level information: Multivisceral, liver-intestinal, or isolated intestinal grafts went to recipients. Every one of the recipients received anti-thymocyte globulin induction and afterwards took tacrolimus and steroids for around 3 years. Study-wide results and caveats: Some GvH clones were seen earlier in gut or blood, suggesting intestinal origin. With peak circulating GvH clone levels came an association with early post-transplant HvG declines.

Sequenced by immunoSEQ multiplex PCR; TCRdb stores in-frame clones only, minus some. Counted here are 75,000 to 95,000 clones, around 93% occurring once; the ten biggest clones make up about 2%. On this clone: Its antigen is not identified.

V lost 3 bases and J lost 4; bases outside the gene matches: 7. Germline-derived CDR1 and CDR2 are LGHNA and YSLEER. This CDR3 has 15 amino acids. This receptor was taken from a human donor who received an intestinal transplant. The source was unstimulated CD8+ T cells sorted from spleen or lymph node cells, collected before intestinal transplant. The chain is built from TRBV4-3 and TRBJ1-2; 8 nucleotides align to TRBD1. The DNA of the CDR3 is TGCGCCAGCAGCCAGGACTTGGACAGGGTCTATGGCTACACCTTC. Translating it yields CASSQDLDRVYGYTF.